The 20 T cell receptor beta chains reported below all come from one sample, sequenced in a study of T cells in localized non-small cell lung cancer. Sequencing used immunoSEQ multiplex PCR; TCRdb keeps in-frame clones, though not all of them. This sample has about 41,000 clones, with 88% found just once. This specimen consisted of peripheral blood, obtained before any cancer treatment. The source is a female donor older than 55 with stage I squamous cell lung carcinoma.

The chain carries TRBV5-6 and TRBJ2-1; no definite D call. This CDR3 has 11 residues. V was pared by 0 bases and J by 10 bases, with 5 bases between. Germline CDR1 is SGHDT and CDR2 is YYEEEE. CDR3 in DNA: TGTGCCAGCAGCTTGGTGGGGGAGCAGTTCTTC. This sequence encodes CASSLVGEQFF.

The CDR3 protein is CASSRGLPRGNVLTF. CDR3 bases: TGTGCCAGCAGTAGAGGACTGCCGAGAGGGAACGTCCTGACTTTC. The rearrangement joins TRBV6-5 to TRBJ2-6, with D tentatively TRBD2 (5 bases). Per germline, CDR1 MNHEY and CDR2 SVGAGI. This CDR3 is built from 15 residues. V was cut by 5 bases and J by 10 bases, with 18 bases left in between.

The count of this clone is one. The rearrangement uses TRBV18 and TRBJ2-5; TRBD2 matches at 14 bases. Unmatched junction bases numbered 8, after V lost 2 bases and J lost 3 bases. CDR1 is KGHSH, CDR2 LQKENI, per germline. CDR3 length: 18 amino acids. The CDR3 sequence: CASSPTGTSGSWEETQYF. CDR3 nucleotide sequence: TGTGCCAGCTCACCAACCGGGACTAGCGGGAGTTGGGAAGAGACCCAGTACTTC.

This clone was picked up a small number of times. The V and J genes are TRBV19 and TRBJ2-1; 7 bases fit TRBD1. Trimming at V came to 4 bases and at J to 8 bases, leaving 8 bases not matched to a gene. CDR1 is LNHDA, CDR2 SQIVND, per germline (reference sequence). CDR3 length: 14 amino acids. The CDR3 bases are TGTGCCAGTAGTACCCCGACAGGGCCCGATGAGCAGTTCTTC. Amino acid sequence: CASSTPTGPDEQFF.

CDR3 DNA sequence: TGTGCCAGCAGCTTTGAGCGGGGTCTCTCCTACGAGCAGTACTTC. Its translation is CASSFERGLSYEQYF. The chain is built from TRBV11-2 and TRBJ2-7; TRBD2 matches 7 bases. From germline, CDR1 is SGHAT and CDR2 FQNNGV. The V segment lost 3 bases and the J segment 0 bases; nucleotides outside the gene matches: 5. CDR3 length: 15 residues.

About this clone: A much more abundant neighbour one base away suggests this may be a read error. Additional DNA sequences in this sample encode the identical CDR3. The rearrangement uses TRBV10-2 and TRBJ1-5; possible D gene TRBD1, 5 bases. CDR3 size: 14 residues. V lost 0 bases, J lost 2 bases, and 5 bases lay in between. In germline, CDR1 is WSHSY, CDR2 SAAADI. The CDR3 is CASSESGGNQPQHF. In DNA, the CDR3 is TGCGCCAGCAGTGAGTCGGGGGGCAATCAGCCCCAGCATTTT.

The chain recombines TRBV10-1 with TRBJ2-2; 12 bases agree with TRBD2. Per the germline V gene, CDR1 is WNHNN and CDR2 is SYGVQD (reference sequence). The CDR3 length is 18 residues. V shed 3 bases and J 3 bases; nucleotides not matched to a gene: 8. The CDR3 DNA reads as TGCGCCAGCAGTGACGGTTCTCTAGCGGGAGGGCACACCGGGGAGCTGTTTTTT. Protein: CASSDGSLAGGHTGELFF.

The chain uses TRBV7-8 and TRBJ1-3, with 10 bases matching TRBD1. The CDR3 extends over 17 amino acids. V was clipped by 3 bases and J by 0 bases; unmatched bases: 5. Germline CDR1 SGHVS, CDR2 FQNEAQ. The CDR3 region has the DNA TGTGCCAGCAGCTTGGGTGGGACAGGGGTCTCTGGAAACACCATATATTTT. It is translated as CASSLGGTGVSGNTIYF.

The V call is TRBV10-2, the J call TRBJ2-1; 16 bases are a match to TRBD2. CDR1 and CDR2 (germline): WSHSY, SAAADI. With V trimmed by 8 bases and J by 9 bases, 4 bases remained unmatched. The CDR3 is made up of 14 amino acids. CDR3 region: CASGGTSGRGEQFF. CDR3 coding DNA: TGCGCCAGCGGGGGGACTAGCGGGAGGGGTGAGCAGTTCTTC.

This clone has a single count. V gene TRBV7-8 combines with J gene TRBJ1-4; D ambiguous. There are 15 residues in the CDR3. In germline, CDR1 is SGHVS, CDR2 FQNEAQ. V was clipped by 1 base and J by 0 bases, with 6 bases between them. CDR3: CASSLGPATNEKLFF. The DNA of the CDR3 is TGTGCCAGCAGCTTAGGGCCAGCAACTAATGAAAAACTGTTTTTT.

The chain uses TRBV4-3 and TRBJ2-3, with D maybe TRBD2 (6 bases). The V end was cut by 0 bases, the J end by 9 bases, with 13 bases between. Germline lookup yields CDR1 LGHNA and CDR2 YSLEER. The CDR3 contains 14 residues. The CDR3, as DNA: TGCGCCAGCAGCCAAGATGGGGGGACGGGAACGCAGTATTTT. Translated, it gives CASSQDGGTGTQYF.

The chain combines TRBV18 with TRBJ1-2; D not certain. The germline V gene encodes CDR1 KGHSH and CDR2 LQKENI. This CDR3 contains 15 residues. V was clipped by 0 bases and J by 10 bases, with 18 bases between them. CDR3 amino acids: CASSPPSGTHLDYTF. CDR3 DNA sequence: TGTGCCAGCTCACCACCCTCAGGAACTCATCTGGACTACACCTTC.

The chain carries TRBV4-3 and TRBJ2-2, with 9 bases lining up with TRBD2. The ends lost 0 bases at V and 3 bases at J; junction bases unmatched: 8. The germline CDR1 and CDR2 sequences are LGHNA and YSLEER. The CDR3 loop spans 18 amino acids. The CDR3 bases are TGCGCCAGCAGCCAAGAATTGGAGACTAGCGGTTACACCGGGGAGCTGTTTTTT. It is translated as CASSQELETSGYTGELFF.

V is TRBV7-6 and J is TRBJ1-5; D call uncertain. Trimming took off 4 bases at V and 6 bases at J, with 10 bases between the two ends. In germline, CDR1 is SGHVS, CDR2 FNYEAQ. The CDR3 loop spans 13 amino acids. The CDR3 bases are TGTGCCAGCAGCTCCCTGGTTGGTCAGCCCCAGCATTTT. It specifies CASSSLVGQPQHF. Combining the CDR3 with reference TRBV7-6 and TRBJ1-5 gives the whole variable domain GAGVSQSPRYKVTKRGQDVALRCDPISGHVSLYWYRQALGQGPEFLTYFNYEAQQDKSGLPNDRFSAERPEGSISTLTIQRTEQRDSAMYRCASSSLVGQPQHFGDGTRLSIL.

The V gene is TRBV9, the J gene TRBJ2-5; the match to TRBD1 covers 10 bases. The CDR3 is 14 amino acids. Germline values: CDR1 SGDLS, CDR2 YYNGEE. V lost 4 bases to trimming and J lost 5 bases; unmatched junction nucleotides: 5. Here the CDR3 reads CASSFGTGVETQYF. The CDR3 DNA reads TGTGCCAGCAGCTTCGGGACAGGGGTGGAGACCCAGTACTTC. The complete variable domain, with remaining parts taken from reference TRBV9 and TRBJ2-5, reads DSGVTQTPKHLITATGQRVTLRCSPRSGDLSVYWYQQSLDQGLQFLIQYYNGEERAKGNILERFSAQQFPDLHSELNLSSLELGDSALYFCASSFGTGVETQYFGPGTRLLVL.

CDR3 nucleotides: TGTGCCAGCAGTTACTCCGGGCAGGGCTATCAGCCCCAGCATTTT. Its translation is CASSYSGQGYQPQHF. The chain carries TRBV6-5 and TRBJ1-5; a possible D gene is TRBD1 (5 bases). The ends were cut back, 0 bases at V and 5 bases at J, with 11 bases in the middle. Per the germline V gene, CDR1 is MNHEY and CDR2 is SVGAGI. This CDR3 is 15 amino acids long.

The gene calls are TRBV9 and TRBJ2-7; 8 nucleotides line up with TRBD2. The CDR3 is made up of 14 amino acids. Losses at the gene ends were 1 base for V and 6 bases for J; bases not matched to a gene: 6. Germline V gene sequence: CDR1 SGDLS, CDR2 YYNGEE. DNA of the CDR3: TGTGCCAGCAGCGTAACCCGGGAGGGCCTCGAGCAGTACTTC. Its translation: CASSVTREGLEQYF.

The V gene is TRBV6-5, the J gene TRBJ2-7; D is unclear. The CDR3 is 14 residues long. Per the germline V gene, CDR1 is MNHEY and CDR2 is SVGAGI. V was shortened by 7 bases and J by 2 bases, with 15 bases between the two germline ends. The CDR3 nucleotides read TGTGCCAGCACTTCGGAGCCCGGTCCCTACGAGCAGTACTTC. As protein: CASTSEPGPYEQYF.

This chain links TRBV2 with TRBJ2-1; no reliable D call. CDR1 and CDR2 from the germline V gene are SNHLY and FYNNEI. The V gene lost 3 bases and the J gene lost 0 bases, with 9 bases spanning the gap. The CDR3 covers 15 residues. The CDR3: CASSEFVVSYNEQFF. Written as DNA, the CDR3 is TGTGCCAGCAGTGAGTTTGTAGTCTCCTACAATGAGCAGTTCTTC. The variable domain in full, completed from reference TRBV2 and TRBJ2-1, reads EPEVTQTPSHQVTQMGQEVILRCVPISNHLYFYWYRQILGQKVEFLVSFYNNEISEKSEIFDDQFSVERPDGSNFTLKIRSTKLEDSAMYFCASSEFVVSYNEQFFGPGTRLTVL.

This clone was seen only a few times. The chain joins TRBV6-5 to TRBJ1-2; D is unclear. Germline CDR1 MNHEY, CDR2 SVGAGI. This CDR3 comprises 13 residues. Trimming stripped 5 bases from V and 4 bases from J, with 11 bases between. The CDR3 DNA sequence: TGTGCCAGCAGTGAAGTAGGCGGCTATGGCTACACCTTC. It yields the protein CASSEVGGYGYTF.